The 27 T cell receptor beta chains below all came from one sample that was sequenced in a study of CD8 T cells in Susac syndrome. A quantity of roughly 0.5 to 1 ug RNA underwent reverse transcription using random hexamers. TCRdb reprocessed the immunoSEQ multiplex PCR reads with MiXCR, giving one entry per CDR3 protein. This repertoire shows about 250,000 distinct CDR3 sequences, approximately 92% found once; its top ten account for around 0.07%. The specimen sequenced was CD4+ T cells from PBMCs. These receptors were obtained from a human donor with multiple sclerosis.

The V gene is TRBV12-3 or TRBV12-4, the J gene TRBJ2-5, with 10 positions matching TRBD2. V lost 6 bases to trimming and J lost 7 bases; unmatched junction nucleotides: 8. The CDR3 sequence is 14 residues long. DNA for the CDR3: TGTGCCAGCAGACCCAGCGGGAGGGCCGTGACCCAGTACTTC. Translation: CASRPSGRAVTQYF.

The chain is built from TRBV5-1 and TRBJ1-3, with 10 bases lining up with TRBD1. Trimming cost V 3 bases and J 4 bases; bases outside gene matches: 4. CDR3 size: 15 residues. Germline lookup yields CDR1 SGHRS and CDR2 YFSETQ. The CDR3 is CASSSRTGGGNTIYF. The CDR3 DNA is TGCGCCAGCAGCTCCCGGACAGGGGGGGGAAACACCATATATTTT.

The chain links TRBV18 to TRBJ1-4; D is ambiguous. The ends were cut back, 2 bases at V and 2 bases at J, with 6 bases in the middle. The CDR3 length is 14 residues. Germline V CDR1 and CDR2: KGHSH, LQKENI. CDR3 in DNA: TGTGCCAGCTCACCAATCGGGACTAATGAAAAACTGTTTTTT. This codes for CASSPIGTNEKLFF.

The V and J genes are TRBV2 and TRBJ1-1; D may be TRBD1 (5 bases). V gave up 7 bases and J gave up 5 bases, with 14 bases separating them. Germline V gene lookup returns CDR1 SNHLY and CDR2 FYNNEI. This CDR3 is 13 amino acids long. CDR3 sequence: CASTGREGTEAFF. The CDR3, as DNA: TGTGCCAGCACAGGGCGCGAGGGGACTGAAGCTTTCTTT.

The V gene is TRBV20-1, the J gene TRBJ2-1; TRBD2 aligns across 9 bases. V was pared by 3 bases and J by 8 bases, with 8 bases of the junction left unmatched. Germline CDR1 DFQATT, CDR2 SNEGSKA (reference sequence). The CDR3 spans 14 residues. This chain's CDR3 is CSASGTSLSDEQFF. The DNA of the CDR3 is TGCAGTGCTAGCGGGACTAGCTTAAGCGATGAGCAGTTCTTC.

For the CDR3, the DNA is TGTGCCAGCAGCCAAGTCTTACAGGGTGTCACAGATACGCAGTATTTT. Protein: CASSQVLQGVTDTQYF. The chain is built from TRBV4-2 and TRBJ2-3; possibly TRBD1 for D (6 bases). V gave up 1 base and J gave up 2 bases, with 13 bases separating them. There are 16 residues in the CDR3. The germline gives CDR1 LGHNA, CDR2 YNFKEQ.

The J gene is TRBJ2-2, the V gene TRBV30; 8 bases fit TRBD2. The germline V gene has CDR1 GTSNPN and CDR2 SVGIG (reference sequence). Germline trimming cut 3 bases from V and 3 bases from J; bases unmatched to any gene: 9. The CDR3 runs 16 residues. CDR3 in amino acids: CAWRKPGLAYTGELFF. The CDR3 coding sequence is TGTGCCTGGAGAAAGCCCGGACTAGCATACACCGGGGAGCTGTTTTTT.

This chain uses TRBV5-1 with TRBJ2-7; 11 nucleotides align to TRBD2. The germline V gene has CDR1 SGHRS and CDR2 YFSETQ. The CDR3 is 15 residues long. The trim removed 5 bases at V and 2 bases at J, leaving 6 bases unmatched. CDR3 nucleotide sequence: TGCGCCAGCAGGTCTACTAGCGGGGGAACCTACGAGCAGTACTTC. Amino acid sequence: CASRSTSGGTYEQYF.

The gene calls are TRBV29-1 and TRBJ1-2, with D tentatively TRBD1 (5 bases). V was shortened by 3 bases and J by 5 bases, with 10 bases between the two germline ends. Germline V CDR1 and CDR2: SQVTM, ANQGSEA. The CDR3 runs to 12 residues. The CDR3 coding sequence is TGCAGCGTTGAGCCTGGGGGGTATGGCTACACCTTC. Encoded protein: CSVEPGGYGYTF.

This rearrangement joins TRBV2 to TRBJ2-3; 9 nucleotides align to TRBD2. This CDR3 region has 16 residues. V lost 6 bases and J lost 8; bases outside the gene matches: 15. Germline V lookup: CDR1 SNHLY, CDR2 FYNNEI. CDR3 sequence (DNA): TGTGCCAGCAGCCTCCCCGGTGGCGGGGGGGAAGGTACGCAGTATTTT. It encodes CASSLPGGGGEGTQYF.

A single count supports this clonotype. V gene TRBV24-1 combines with J gene TRBJ2-1, with 14 positions matching TRBD2. The CDR3 spans 16 residues. Looked up from germline, CDR1 is KGHDR and CDR2 is SFDVKD. V lost 4 bases to trimming and J lost 8 bases; unmatched junction nucleotides: 6. CDR3 sequence (DNA): TGTGCCACCAGTGACCCGGGACTAGCGGGAGATCATGAGCAGTTCTTC. This codes for CATSDPGLAGDHEQFF.

The chain has TRBV3-1 and TRBJ1-2; unclear D gene. The ends were cut back, 3 bases at V and 3 bases at J, with 5 bases in the middle. The length of the CDR3 is 12 residues. Germline CDR1 and CDR2: LGHDT and YNNKEL (reference sequence). The CDR3 spells CASSQGDYGYTF. CDR3 nucleotide sequence: TGTGCCAGCAGCCAGGGAGACTATGGCTACACCTTC.

This clonotype appeared a single time. This chain links TRBV4-2 with TRBJ2-7, with TRBD2 matching 10 bases. The CDR3 runs to 16 residues. The J segment lost 2 bases and the V segment lost 1 base, leaving 5 bases of the junction unmatched. Germline CDR1 is LGHNA and CDR2 is YNFKEQ. CDR3: CASSQGSSGGPYEQYF. The CDR3 DNA reads as TGTGCCAGCAGCCAAGGGTCTAGCGGGGGCCCCTACGAGCAGTACTTC.

The V gene is TRBV18, the J gene TRBJ1-2, with D perhaps TRBD1 (6 bases). V was cut by 1 base and J by 1 base, with 19 bases left in between. CDR1 is KGHSH and CDR2 is LQKENI in the germline V gene. There are 18 residues in the CDR3. Here the CDR3 reads CASSPRHLEGGSNYGYTF. The DNA for the CDR3 is TGTGCCAGCTCACCACGGCACCTCGAGGGGGGGAGTAACTATGGCTACACCTTC.

This clonotype was seen a single time. The chain combines TRBV29-1 with TRBJ2-3; D is unresolved. This CDR3 is 12 amino acids long. CDR1 SQVTM and CDR2 ANQGSEA come from the germline V gene. The V gene lost 4 bases and the J gene lost 3 bases, with 8 bases spanning the gap. CDR3 coding DNA: TGCAGCGTTGTAGGCAGTACAGATACGCAGTATTTT. It translates to CSVVGSTDTQYF.

The chain employs TRBV20-1 and TRBJ1-1; 10 bases line up with TRBD1. From germline, CDR1 is DFQATT and CDR2 SNEGSKA (reference sequence). The CDR3 runs 13 residues. The ends lost 3 bases at V and 5 bases at J; junction bases unmatched: 3. The CDR3, as DNA: TGCAGTGCTAGGACAGGGGGCAGAACTGAAGCTTTCTTT. The encoded protein is CSARTGGRTEAFF.

The count of this clonotype is one. Here the CDR3 reads CSSTGGREKLFF. The CDR3 DNA reads TGCAGTTCGACAGGGGGCCGGGAAAAACTGTTTTTT. V gene TRBV20-1 combines with J gene TRBJ1-4; 10 nucleotides match TRBD1. This CDR3 is built from 12 residues. With V trimmed by 8 bases and J by 8 bases, 5 bases remained unmatched. CDR1 and CDR2 from the germline V gene are DFQATT and SNEGSKA (reference sequence).

CDR3 residues: CASSSRAGETEAFF. For the CDR3, the DNA is TGCGCCAGCAGCTCCAGGGCGGGGGAGACTGAAGCTTTCTTT. The V gene is TRBV5-1, the J gene TRBJ1-1; weak D call: TRBD1 (5 bases). V lost 3 bases and J 5 bases, leaving 14 bases between the germline ends. Looked up from germline, CDR1 is SGHRS and CDR2 is YFSETQ. The CDR3 consists of 14 residues. The whole variable domain, remainder taken from reference TRBV5-1 and TRBJ1-1, is KAGVTQTPRYLIKTRGQQVTLSCSPISGHRSVSWYQQTPGQGLQFLFEYFSETQRNKGNFPGRFSGRQFSNSRSEMNVSTLELGDSALYLCASSSRAGETEAFFGQGTRLTVV.

The rearrangement uses TRBV29-1 and TRBJ2-1; D is unresolved. CDR1 is SQVTM, CDR2 ANQGSEA, per germline. The CDR3 has 14 residues. Trimming removed 0 bases at V and 4 bases at J, with 10 bases between. The CDR3 region is CSVEDPEGYNEQFF. In DNA, the CDR3 is TGCAGCGTTGAAGACCCCGAAGGATACAATGAGCAGTTCTTC.

This clonotype was detected only once. V is TRBV6-1 and J is TRBJ2-1; TRBD2 agrees at 8 bases. CDR3 size: 17 residues. CDR1 MNHNS and CDR2 SASEGT come from the germline V gene. The V and J ends lost 6 bases and 9 bases, in that order; junction bases with no gene match: 19. CDR3 in amino acids: CASSPPGTRPWGSEQFF. In nucleotides, the CDR3 is TGTGCCAGCAGCCCGCCCGGGACTAGGCCCTGGGGGAGTGAGCAGTTCTTC.

The chain uses TRBV5-5 and TRBJ2-1; tentatively, D is TRBD2 (6 bases). The CDR3 sequence is 17 residues long. Trimming shortened V by 2 bases and J by 2 bases, and 17 bases separated the two germline ends. Germline V gene data show CDR1 as SGHKS and CDR2 as YYEKEE (reference sequence). The CDR3 here is CASSFRSGVATYNEQFF. The CDR3 DNA is TGTGCCAGCAGCTTTCGGTCGGGGGTGGCCACCTACAATGAGCAGTTCTTC.

This chain joins TRBV10-3 and TRBJ2-2; 9 positions agree with TRBD1. V lost 6 bases, J lost 4 bases, and 9 bases stayed unmatched. The germline CDR1 and CDR2 sequences are ENHRY and SYGVKD. The CDR3 covers 16 residues. The CDR3 region has the DNA TGTGCCATCAGCCCCTCGGGACAGGGAAGCACCGGGGAGCTGTTTTTT. This gives the protein CAISPSGQGSTGELFF.

This chain uses TRBV19 with TRBJ1-5, with 7 bases lining up with TRBD1. Germline CDR1 is LNHDA and CDR2 is SQIVND (reference sequence). After removal of 6 bases from V and 4 bases from J, the junction contained 6 bases not matched to a gene. This CDR3 spans 14 amino acids. The CDR3 nucleotides are TGTGCCAGTAGCCTAACAGGGGTGAATCAGCCCCAGCATTTT. Protein product: CASSLTGVNQPQHF.

J is TRBJ1-1 and V is TRBV5-6; tentative D call: TRBD1 (5 bases). Germline V lookup: CDR1 SGHDT, CDR2 YYEEEE. This CDR3 has 14 residues. V lost 6 bases and J 7 bases, leaving 19 bases between the germline ends. The CDR3 DNA reads TGTGCCAGCACCCGATTGGGAGGGAGGGGTGAAGCTTTCTTT. Protein: CASTRLGGRGEAFF.

This sequence joins TRBV4-1 and TRBJ2-1; possibly TRBD2 for D (5 bases). V dropped 7 bases and J dropped 7 bases, with 20 bases sitting between them. The CDR3 is made up of 15 amino acids. Germline V gene lookup returns CDR1 MGHRA and CDR2 YSYEKL. DNA of the CDR3: TGCGCCAGCACCCCCCCACTAGGGCGGCCTAATGAGCAGTTCTTC. This codes for CASTPPLGRPNEQFF.

The chain uses TRBV24-1 and TRBJ2-1, with 11 bases matching TRBD1. Per germline, CDR1 KGHDR and CDR2 SFDVKD. The CDR3 runs 15 residues. V dropped 4 bases and J dropped 6; count of bases not matched to a gene: 4. CDR3: CATSDKDRGLNEQFF. Here the CDR3 DNA reads TGTGCCACCAGTGACAAGGACAGGGGGCTCAATGAGCAGTTCTTC.

The chain is built from TRBV6-5 and TRBJ2-7; D possibly uses TRBD1 or TRBD2 (5 bases each). The CDR3 length is 12 residues. Germline CDR1 reads MNHEY; CDR2 reads SVGAGI. Deletions cut 10 bases from V and 9 bases from J, with 19 bases between. In DNA form, the CDR3 reads TGTGCCACTTGGGCAGGGACGGCCGCGCAGTACTTC. Protein product: CATWAGTAAQYF.